These 30 T cell receptor beta chains originate from one sample sequenced in a study of blood T cell repertoires in COVID-19. TCRdb's copy holds only in-frame clones and misses some; the assay was immunoSEQ multiplex PCR. The sample holds approximately 100,000 clones, roughly nine tenths seen once. Material for sequencing was peripheral blood. The receptors were gathered from a man aged 55 to 70 with acute or convalescent COVID-19.

The chain links TRBV4-1 to TRBJ1-5; D may be TRBD1 (5 bases). V was shortened by 0 bases and J by 5 bases, with 14 bases between the two germline ends. CDR1 and CDR2 from the germline V gene are MGHRA and YSYEKL. This CDR3 is built from 16 residues. Written as DNA, the CDR3 is TGCGCCAGCAGCCAAGATTTGGCAGGGCCGTATCAGCCCCAGCATTTT. Protein: CASSQDLAGPYQPQHF.

The rearrangement links TRBV6-5 to TRBJ2-1, with D possibly being TRBD2 (6 bases). CDR3 size: 14 residues. Between the trimmed V and J ends, which lost 4 bases and 9 bases, there was a span of 16 bases. CDR1 and CDR2 from the germline V gene are MNHEY and SVGAGI. The chain's CDR3 is CASSSMTPGSEQFF. The CDR3 DNA reads as TGTGCCAGCAGTTCTATGACCCCCGGGAGTGAGCAGTTCTTC.

The chain links TRBV11-1 to TRBJ1-6; D uncertain. The CDR3 has 14 residues. The germline V gene has CDR1 SGHAT and CDR2 FQDESV (reference sequence). Trimming pared 3 bases from V and 5 bases from J, leaving 8 bases between. CDR3 sequence: CASSFARNNSPLHF. The CDR3 region has the DNA TGTGCCAGCAGCTTTGCTAGGAATAATTCACCCCTCCACTTT.

CDR3 protein: CASRKGLAAYEQYF. Written as DNA, the CDR3 is TGTGCCAGCAGGAAGGGACTAGCGGCCTACGAGCAGTACTTC. This chain links TRBV14 with TRBJ2-7; 11 nucleotides match TRBD2. The CDR3 is 14 residues long. Germline assignment: CDR1 SGHDN and CDR2 FVKESK. V dropped 6 bases and J dropped 2; count of bases not matched to a gene: 3.

The chain combines TRBV6-5 with TRBJ2-7, with D perhaps matching TRBD1 (5 bases). Germline V gene lookup returns CDR1 MNHEY and CDR2 SVGAGI. Deletions cut 2 bases from V and 7 bases from J, with 15 bases between. This CDR3 is built from 14 residues. CDR3 bases: TGTGCCAGCAGTTACGGGTCAGGACAAAAAGAGCAGTACTTC. It specifies CASSYGSGQKEQYF.

The rearrangement joins TRBV12-3 or TRBV12-4 to TRBJ1-2; 8 bases align to TRBD1. This CDR3 contains 12 residues. V lost 7 bases to trimming and J lost 8 bases; unmatched junction nucleotides: 6. The CDR3 reads CASTRTGKGYTF. CDR3 bases: TGTGCCAGCACCCGGACAGGGAAAGGCTACACCTTC.

The rearrangement links TRBV27 to TRBJ2-1; 10 bases map to TRBD2. Unmatched junction bases numbered 8, after V lost 5 bases and J lost 4 bases. CDR3 length equals 16 residues. Germline loops: CDR1 MNHEY, CDR2 SMNVEV (reference sequence). The DNA for the CDR3 is TGTGCCAGCAGTGGGAATAGCGGGAGGAGTTACAATGAGCAGTTCTTC. It is translated as CASSGNSGRSYNEQFF.

The count of this clone is one. The chain recombines TRBV5-4 with TRBJ2-1, with 14 bases matching TRBD2. CDR1 and CDR2 (germline): SGHNT, YYREEE (reference sequence). The CDR3 spans 16 residues. After removal of 4 bases from V and 9 bases from J, the junction contained 9 bases not matched to a gene. The CDR3 DNA is TGTGCCAGCAGCCCGGGACTAGCGGGAGTAAACGGTGAGCAGTTCTTC. Its translation is CASSPGLAGVNGEQFF.

The rearrangement links TRBV10-3 to TRBJ1-1; 8 bases agree with TRBD1. CDR3 size: 14 residues. V shed 5 bases, J shed 1 base, and the junction held 3 bases outside the gene matches. Germline CDR1 reads ENHRY; CDR2 reads SYGVKD. The CDR3 nucleotides are TGTGCCATCAGTTCGGGACAGGCGAACACTGAAGCTTTCTTT. The encoded protein is CAISSGQANTEAFF.

The gene calls are TRBV5-1 and TRBJ2-1, with TRBD2 identical over 11 bases. CDR1 is SGHRS, CDR2 YFSETQ, per germline. V lost 3 bases, J lost 3 bases, and 2 bases stayed unmatched. The CDR3 sequence is 15 residues long. CDR3 loop: CASSYGLAGYNEQFF. CDR3 nucleotides: TGCGCCAGCAGCTACGGACTAGCGGGCTACAATGAGCAGTTCTTC.

The rearrangement uses TRBV27 and TRBJ1-3; no definite D call. Germline V gene data show CDR1 as MNHEY and CDR2 as SMNVEV (reference sequence). Trimming pared 2 bases from V and 4 bases from J, leaving 12 bases between. The CDR3 is 15 amino acids. CDR3 residues: CASSLTGPAGNTIYF. CDR3 bases: TGTGCCAGCAGTTTAACTGGGCCGGCGGGAAACACCATATATTTT.

DNA for the CDR3: TGTGCCAGTAGTCGCGGGGGGGCCTACAATGAGCAGTTCTTC. Its protein product is CASSRGGAYNEQFF. This sequence joins TRBV19 and TRBJ2-1, with 9 bases identical to TRBD2. This CDR3 is 14 amino acids long. Germline-derived CDR1 and CDR2 are LNHDA and SQIVND (reference sequence). V gave up 5 bases and J gave up 2 bases; unmatched junction bases: 1.

The chain is built from TRBV30 and TRBJ1-2; D is possibly TRBD1 (5 bases). Germline V lookup: CDR1 GTSNPN, CDR2 SVGIG (reference sequence). V was clipped by 4 bases and J by 7 bases, with 16 bases between them. The CDR3 sequence is 13 residues long. The CDR3 DNA is TGTGCCTGGAACAGGCAGCAGTTTTTTGGCTACACCTTC. Translation: CAWNRQQFFGYTF.

The rearrangement joins TRBV5-4 to TRBJ2-5; unclear D gene. Germline CDR1 is SGHNT and CDR2 is YYREEE (reference sequence). This CDR3 region has 15 residues. Trimming took off 3 bases at V and 0 bases at J, with 12 bases between the two ends. The CDR3 region is CASSSDSLYQETQYF. The CDR3 DNA reads as TGTGCCAGCAGCTCCGACTCCCTGTACCAAGAGACCCAGTACTTC. Full variable domain (missing parts from reference TRBV5-4 and TRBJ2-5): ETGVTQSPTHLIKTRGQQVTLRCSSQSGHNTVSWYQQALGQGPQFIFQYYREEENGRGNFPPRFSGLQFPNYSSELNVNALELDDSALYLCASSSDSLYQETQYFGPGTRLLVL.

This chain links TRBV10-1 with TRBJ2-1; unclear D gene. The germline V and J ends were trimmed by 4 bases and 0 bases, with 7 bases remaining between them. There are 14 residues in the CDR3. Germline V gene data show CDR1 as WNHNN and CDR2 as SYGVQD (reference sequence). CDR3 nucleotides: TGCGCCAGCAGTGCCCCGGGCTCCTACAATGAGCAGTTCTTC. The encoded protein is CASSAPGSYNEQFF.

This chain links TRBV11-2 with TRBJ2-1, with 7 positions matching TRBD2. The CDR3 runs to 14 residues. CDR1 and CDR2 from the germline V gene are SGHAT and FQNNGV. The V gene end was trimmed by 1 base and the J gene end by 12 bases; junction bases not matched to a gene: 9. CDR3 amino acids: CASSLAGGNPGQFF. CDR3 nucleotide sequence: TGTGCCAGCAGCTTAGCGGGAGGAAATCCGGGGCAGTTCTTC.

The chain links TRBV7-9 to TRBJ1-3; TRBD1 might be the D (5 bases). Per the germline V gene, CDR1 is SEHNR and CDR2 is FQNEAQ (reference sequence). Between the trimmed V and J ends, which lost 10 bases and 2 bases, there was a span of 15 bases. The CDR3 contains 14 residues. CDR3 sequence (DNA): TGTGCCACGGGGGTCGACGGGGCTGGAAACACCATATATTTT. Translation gives CATGVDGAGNTIYF. Looking up the rest from reference TRBV7-9 and TRBJ1-3 gives the full variable domain: DTGVSQNPRHKITKRGQNVTFRCDPISEHNRLYWYRQTLGQGPEFLTYFQNEAQLEKSRLLSDRFSAERPKGSFSTLEIQRTEQGDSAMYLCATGVDGAGNTIYFGEGSWLTVV.

V is TRBV28 and J is TRBJ2-7; D is undetermined. The ends were cut back, 5 bases at V and 1 base at J, with 12 bases in the middle. The CDR3 sequence is 14 residues long. The germline V gene encodes CDR1 MDHEN and CDR2 SYDVKM. The DNA of the CDR3 is TGTGCCAGCAGTCTCCCTTCCCGGTCCTACGAGCAGTACTTC. This gives the protein CASSLPSRSYEQYF. Full variable domain (rest looked up from reference TRBV28 and TRBJ2-7): DVKVTQSSRYLVKRTGEKVFLECVQDMDHENMFWYRQDPGLGLRLIYFSYDVKMKEKGDIPEGYSVSREKKERFSLILESASTNQTSMYLCASSLPSRSYEQYFGPGTRLTVT.

V and J are TRBV6-4 and TRBJ2-1; a possible D gene is TRBD1 (6 bases). Germline CDR1 and CDR2: MRHNA and SNTAGT. This CDR3 spans 15 amino acids. V lost 5 bases and J 2 bases, leaving 13 bases between the germline ends. The CDR3, as DNA: TGTGCCAGCAGTCCGGACAGCCCTGCCTACAATGAGCAGTTCTTC. Its protein product is CASSPDSPAYNEQFF.

The chain employs TRBV6-5 and TRBJ1-1; 7 bases map to TRBD1. Germline V lookup: CDR1 MNHEY, CDR2 SVGAGI. V shed 9 bases and J 0 bases; nucleotides not matched to a gene: 4. The CDR3 is made up of 13 amino acids. CDR3 region: CASHRGVNTEAFF. DNA of the CDR3: TGTGCCAGTCACAGGGGTGTGAACACTGAAGCTTTCTTT.

This clone was recorded only once. The chain carries TRBV18 and TRBJ1-1; D possibly corresponds to TRBD1 (5 bases). V shed 6 bases and J shed 3 bases, with 11 bases lying between them. Germline CDR1 is KGHSH and CDR2 is LQKENI. The CDR3 covers 13 residues. CDR3 coding DNA: TGTGCCAGCTCCCTCAGGGAGGACACTGAAGCTTTCTTT. Its translation: CASSLREDTEAFF.

The chain couples TRBV5-1 to TRBJ2-7; 11 nucleotides match TRBD2. CDR1 and CDR2 (germline): SGHRS, YFSETQ. The J segment lost 0 bases and the V segment lost 4 bases, leaving 9 bases of the junction unmatched. The CDR3 covers 17 residues. Here the CDR3 DNA reads TGCGCCAGCAGCCTGACTAGCGGGGTAGGAGGCTCCTACGAGCAGTACTTC. Protein sequence: CASSLTSGVGGSYEQYF.

J is TRBJ2-3 and V is TRBV10-3; 14 bases match TRBD2. Germline V gene data show CDR1 as ENHRY and CDR2 as SYGVKD. CDR3 length: 16 amino acids. V was clipped by 5 bases and J by 3 bases; unmatched bases: 4. CDR3 sequence reads: CAISTGTSGSTDTQYF. CDR3 DNA: TGTGCCATCAGTACCGGGACTAGCGGGAGTACAGATACGCAGTATTTT.

The chain couples TRBV29-1 to TRBJ2-1; D is possibly TRBD2 (5 bases). CDR1 is SQVTM and CDR2 is ANQGSEA in the germline V gene. V was shortened by 0 bases and J by 9 bases, with 9 bases between the two germline ends. This CDR3 contains 12 residues. The CDR3 loop is CSVEDWGAEQFF. The CDR3 DNA sequence: TGCAGCGTTGAAGATTGGGGAGCTGAGCAGTTCTTC.

J is TRBJ2-1 and V is TRBV19; possibly TRBD2 for D (5 bases). This CDR3 is built from 16 residues. CDR1 is LNHDA and CDR2 is SQIVND in the germline V gene (reference sequence). The ends were cut back, 3 bases at V and 4 bases at J, with 16 bases in the middle. CDR3 nucleotides: TGTGCCAGTAGTATCGGAGGCGGGTCGAGGTACAATGAGCAGTTCTTC. The encoded protein is CASSIGGGSRYNEQFF.

The chain couples TRBV5-4 to TRBJ1-2; D may be TRBD1 (6 bases). Looked up from germline, CDR1 is SGHNT and CDR2 is YYREEE (reference sequence). The V gene lost 5 bases and the J gene lost 5 bases, with 19 bases spanning the gap. This CDR3 spans 15 amino acids. The DNA for the CDR3 is TGTGCCAGCAGGGAGTGGGATGGGACACCTTATGGCTACACCTTC. As protein: CASREWDGTPYGYTF.

The chain has TRBV28 and TRBJ2-3, with D tentatively TRBD2 (5 bases). Germline loops: CDR1 MDHEN, CDR2 SYDVKM. Trimming took 2 bases from V and 5 from J, leaving 20 bases between them. The CDR3 extends over 17 amino acids. The CDR3, as DNA: TGTGCCAGCAGTTTACCAGGACTCCCGGTAGGAGTAGATACGCAGTATTTT. Translated, it gives CASSLPGLPVGVDTQYF.

The V gene is TRBV9, the J gene TRBJ2-1; TRBD2 agrees at 10 bases. The germline V gene has CDR1 SGDLS and CDR2 YYNGEE. The junction had 7 bases not matched to a gene; V was cut back by 5 bases and J by 2 bases. This CDR3 has 16 residues. The CDR3 DNA follows: TGTGCCAGCAGTCCACTAGCGGGACGGACCTACAATGAGCAGTTCTTC. It is translated as CASSPLAGRTYNEQFF.

V gene TRBV5-1 combines with J gene TRBJ2-2; 11 bases are shared with TRBD2. V lost 5 bases and J lost 10; bases outside the gene matches: 7. The CDR3 has 14 amino acids. Per the germline V gene, CDR1 is SGHRS and CDR2 is YFSETQ. Here the CDR3 reads CASRTSGSSLELFF. CDR3 bases: TGCGCCAGCAGAACTAGCGGGAGTAGTTTGGAGCTGTTTTTT.

V usage is TRBV6-5 and J usage is TRBJ2-1, with TRBD2 identical over 7 bases. This CDR3 spans 13 amino acids. With 9 bases clipped from V and 8 bases from J, the junction kept 10 bases outside the gene matches. Germline assignment: CDR1 MNHEY and CDR2 SVGAGI. As DNA, the CDR3 is TGTGCCAGTCGAGAAAGCGGGATCGATGAGCAGTTCTTC. This gives the protein CASRESGIDEQFF.